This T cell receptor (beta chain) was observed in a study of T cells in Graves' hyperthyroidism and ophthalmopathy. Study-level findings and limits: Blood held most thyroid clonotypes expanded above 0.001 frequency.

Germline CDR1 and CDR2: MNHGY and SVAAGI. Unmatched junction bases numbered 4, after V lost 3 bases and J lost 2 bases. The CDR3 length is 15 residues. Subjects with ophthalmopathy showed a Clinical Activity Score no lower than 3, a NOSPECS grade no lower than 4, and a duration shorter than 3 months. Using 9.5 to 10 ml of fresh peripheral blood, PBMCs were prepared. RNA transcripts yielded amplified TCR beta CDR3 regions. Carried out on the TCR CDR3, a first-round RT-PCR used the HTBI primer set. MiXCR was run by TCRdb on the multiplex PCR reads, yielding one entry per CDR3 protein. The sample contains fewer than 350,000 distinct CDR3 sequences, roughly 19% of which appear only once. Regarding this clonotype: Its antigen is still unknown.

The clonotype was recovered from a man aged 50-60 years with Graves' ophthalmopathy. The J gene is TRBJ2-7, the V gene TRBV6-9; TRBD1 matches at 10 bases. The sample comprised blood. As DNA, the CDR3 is TGTGCCAGCAGTTACGACAGGGGGCACCCCTACGAGCAGTACTTC. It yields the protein CASSYDRGHPYEQYF.